This T cell receptor beta chain was identified in a study of Graves' ophthalmopathy and Graves' hyperthyroidism (dated by TCRdb to the late 2010s). General notes on the study: Peripheral blood was collected at initial diagnosis, before any treatment. To explore V-J signatures that separate ophthalmopathy from hyperthyroidism, a discovery set of approximately 100 patients was enrolled, consisting of 43 with ophthalmopathy and some 56 with stable hyperthyroidism. For independent validation, a separate cohort was made up of some 19 hyperthyroidism patients plus 17 patients who later progressed from hyperthyroidism to ophthalmopathy. Following sampling, methimazole starting at 30 mg daily was administered to hyperthyroidism patients, and high-dose intravenous methylprednisolone was administered to ophthalmopathy patients. In total, 135 blood samples were TCR-sequenced: around 42 ophthalmopathy, around 75 hyperthyroidism and around 17 hyperthyroidism-to-ophthalmopathy patients. In over 5 hyperthyroidism patients, the T-cell repertoire of thyroid tissue was compared with the T-cell repertoire of blood. To tell Graves' ophthalmopathy apart from Graves' hyperthyroidism, and to predict which patients would progress to ophthalmopathy, the study relied on TCR beta repertoire signatures.

For repertoire sequencing, the TCR beta CDR3 regions were amplified from RNA transcripts. A first-round RT-PCR used HTBI primers with the Qiagen OneStep RT-PCR kit, followed by a second-round multiplex PCR, size selection and purification. Libraries were sequenced on an Illumina HiSeq2000 using paired-end 100 bp reads. In the paper's pipeline: SOAPnuke was used to process the reads, throwing out any read that had adapters, had uncalled bases, had a mean Phred below 15, or lacked an exact constant-primer or identifier match. COPE v1.2.5 was used to merge the high-quality paired reads. Each unique nucleotide sequence was treated as a clonotype, and MiTCR v1.1 was used to align the clonotypes to the IMGT TRB V, D and J references. The analysis was limited to V-J combinations with a frequency above 0.0001, which together covered 99.2% of repertoires. For each V-J combination, a TCR clonal expansion and chaos score was defined as F50 clonal expansion divided by the chaos observed in the TCRdist matrix. Welch's t-statistics and random forest were used to narrow the features down to more than 10 V-J combinations, which were then fed into a naive Bayes classifier. The Morisita-Horn index was used to measure how similar the thyroid and blood repertoires were. The raw public reads went through TCRdb reprocessing: fastp at Q25, MiXCR clone calling, in-frame beta chains kept. Rows are combined by CDR3 protein, so each entry shows the most common genes and DNA. The V and J calls and clone size come from TCRdb's table, not from the authors' own analysis. This sample gives over 650,000 distinct CDR3 sequences in total; about two fifths of them show up just once. Together, the top ten hold around 3% of the sample.

This clonotype was seen repeatedly, ten times or more. Which antigen it targets is not known. The record has no base qualities; no much larger clone is one base away. Between the V and J ends, shortened by 2 bases and 2 bases respectively, the junction contains 10 bases. Via the germline V gene (reference sequence), CDR1 is LNHDA and CDR2 SQIVND. Its CDR3 holds 14 amino acids, cysteine through phenylalanine. The retained sequence is limited to the CDR3, 42 bases, with the frame set at the first base. The ophthalmopathy patients had moderately to severely active disease, with a Clinical Activity Score of 3 or higher, a NOSPECS grade of 4 or higher, and a disease duration of less than 3 months. Anyone with other autoimmune diseases, uncontrolled infections, pregnancy or lactation was excluded from the study. Clinical symptoms, serum thyroxine, TRAb, thyroid ultrasound and orbital computed tomography were used for diagnosis. Ficoll-Paque density gradient centrifugation was used to isolate PBMCs from approximately 11 ml of fresh peripheral blood. Total RNA was extracted with Trizol reagent and quality-checked on an Agilent 2100 Bioanalyzer.

Broader findings and caveats from the paper: The 13-signature model separated ophthalmopathy from stable hyperthyroidism with around 90% sensitivity and 81% to 82% specificity in cross-validation, and 80%/75% in the test set. In validation, the model predicted ophthalmopathy progression with 55% to 71% sensitivity and roughly 72% specificity; approximately 12 predicted patients were CT-confirmed with GO in a median of 6.5 months. Among expanded thyroid clonotypes with frequency above 0.001, most also showed up in blood, which suggests that blood repertoires may reflect the thyroid immune response. Sample size was not statistically predetermined, and group allocation was not concealed from the investigators.

The sequenced material came from peripheral blood. The chain uses TRBV19 and TRBJ2-7, with a tentative D gene TRBD1 over 5 matching bases. The TCR originated in an adult man with Graves' ophthalmopathy. Here is the DNA: TGTGCCAGTAGTATATCAGGGAAGACCTACGAGCAGTACTTC. The translation is CASSISGKTYEQYF.